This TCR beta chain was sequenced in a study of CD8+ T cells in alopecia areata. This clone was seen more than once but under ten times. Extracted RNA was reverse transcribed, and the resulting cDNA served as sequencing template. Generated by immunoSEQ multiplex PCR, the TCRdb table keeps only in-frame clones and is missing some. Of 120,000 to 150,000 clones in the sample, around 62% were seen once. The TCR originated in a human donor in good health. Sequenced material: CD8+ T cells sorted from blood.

The CDR3 bases are TGTGCCAGTAGTCCTCGACTAGCGGGAGAAAGAGGAGATACGCAGTATTTT. Translated, it gives CASSPRLAGERGDTQYF. This chain links TRBV19 with TRBJ2-3, with 12 bases that match TRBD2. Germline V gene data show CDR1 as LNHDA and CDR2 as SQIVND (reference sequence). The J segment lost 5 bases and the V segment lost 5 bases, leaving 11 bases of the junction unmatched. The CDR3 is 17 amino acids.